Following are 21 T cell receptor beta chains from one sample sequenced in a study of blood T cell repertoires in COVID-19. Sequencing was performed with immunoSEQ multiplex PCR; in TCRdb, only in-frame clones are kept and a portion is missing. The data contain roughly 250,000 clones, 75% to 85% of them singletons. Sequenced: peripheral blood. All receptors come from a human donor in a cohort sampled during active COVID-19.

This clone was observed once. CDR3 sequence: CASSPRRGKVDTDTQYF. The CDR3 DNA is TGTGCCAGCAGTCCCAGACGCGGGAAGGTGGACACAGATACGCAGTATTTT. This rearrangement joins TRBV27 to TRBJ2-3; D perhaps matches TRBD2 (6 bases). Per germline, CDR1 MNHEY and CDR2 SMNVEV (reference sequence). CDR3 length equals 17 residues. V lost 5 bases, J lost 2 bases, and 20 bases lay in between.

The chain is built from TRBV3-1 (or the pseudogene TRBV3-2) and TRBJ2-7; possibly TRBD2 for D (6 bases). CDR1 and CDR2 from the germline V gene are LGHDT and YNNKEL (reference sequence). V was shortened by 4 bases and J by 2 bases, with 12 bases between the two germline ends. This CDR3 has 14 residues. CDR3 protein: CASSLSRRAYEQYF. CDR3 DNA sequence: TGTGCCAGCAGCCTCTCCCGGAGGGCCTACGAGCAGTACTTC.

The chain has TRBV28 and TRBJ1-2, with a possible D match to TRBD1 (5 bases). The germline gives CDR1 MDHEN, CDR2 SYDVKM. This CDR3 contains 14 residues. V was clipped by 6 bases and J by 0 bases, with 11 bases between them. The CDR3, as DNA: TGTGCCAGCAGCCCCGGGGGTTCTAACTATGGCTACACCTTC. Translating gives CASSPGGSNYGYTF.

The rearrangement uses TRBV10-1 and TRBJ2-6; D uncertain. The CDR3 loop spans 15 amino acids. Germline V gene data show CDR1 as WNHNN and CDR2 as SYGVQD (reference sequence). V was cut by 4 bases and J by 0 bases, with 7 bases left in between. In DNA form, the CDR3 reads TGCGCCAGCAGTGCCTCTTTCTCTGGGGCCAACGTCCTGACTTTC. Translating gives CASSASFSGANVLTF.

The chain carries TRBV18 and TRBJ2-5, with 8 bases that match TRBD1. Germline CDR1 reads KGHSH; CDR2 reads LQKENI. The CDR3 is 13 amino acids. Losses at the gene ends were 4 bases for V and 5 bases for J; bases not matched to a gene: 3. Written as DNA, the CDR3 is TGTGCCAGCTCACAAGACAGGGGTGAGACCCAGTACTTC. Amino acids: CASSQDRGETQYF.

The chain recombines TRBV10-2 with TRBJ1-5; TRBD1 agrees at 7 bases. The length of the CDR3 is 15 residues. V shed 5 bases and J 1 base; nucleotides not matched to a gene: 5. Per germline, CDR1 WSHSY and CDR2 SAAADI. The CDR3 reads CASSLEGASNQPQHF. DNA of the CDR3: TGCGCCAGCAGTCTGGAGGGGGCAAGCAATCAGCCCCAGCATTTT.

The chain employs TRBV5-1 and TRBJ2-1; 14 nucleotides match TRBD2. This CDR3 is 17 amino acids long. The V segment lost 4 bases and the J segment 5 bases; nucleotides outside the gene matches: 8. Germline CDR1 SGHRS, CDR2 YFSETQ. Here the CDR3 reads CASSLGTSGSLHNEQFF. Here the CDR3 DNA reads TGCGCCAGCAGCCTCGGGACTAGCGGGAGTTTACACAATGAGCAGTTCTTC.

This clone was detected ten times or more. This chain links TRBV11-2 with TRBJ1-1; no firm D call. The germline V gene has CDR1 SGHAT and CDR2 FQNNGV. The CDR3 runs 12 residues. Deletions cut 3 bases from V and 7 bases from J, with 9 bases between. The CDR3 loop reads CASSFLAGEAFF. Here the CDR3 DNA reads TGTGCCAGCAGCTTTCTAGCAGGTGAAGCTTTCTTT. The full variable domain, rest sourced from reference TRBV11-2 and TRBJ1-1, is EAGVAQSPRYKIIEKRQSVAFWCNPISGHATLYWYQQILGQGPKLLIQFQNNGVVDDSQLPKDRFSAERLKGVDSTLKIQPAKLEDSAVYLCASSFLAGEAFFGQGTRLTVV.

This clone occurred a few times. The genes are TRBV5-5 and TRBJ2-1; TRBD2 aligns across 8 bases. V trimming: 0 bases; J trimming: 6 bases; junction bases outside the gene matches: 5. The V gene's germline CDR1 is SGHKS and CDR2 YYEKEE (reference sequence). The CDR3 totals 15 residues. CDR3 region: CASSLVASGFNEQFF. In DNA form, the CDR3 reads TGTGCCAGCAGCTTGGTGGCTAGCGGGTTCAATGAGCAGTTCTTC.

CDR3 in DNA: TGTGCCAGTAGTCGGGACAGGGTCCCTCATCAGCCCCAGCATTTT. Protein product: CASSRDRVPHQPQHF. The V call is TRBV19, the J call TRBJ1-5; 9 nucleotides line up with TRBD1. The junction had 7 bases not matched to a gene; V was cut back by 5 bases and J by 5 bases. Germline V gene sequence: CDR1 LNHDA, CDR2 SQIVND (reference sequence). This CDR3 contains 15 residues.

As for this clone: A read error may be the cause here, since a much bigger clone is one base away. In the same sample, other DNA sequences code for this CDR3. CDR3 in amino acids: CASSPGTGGEKLFF. CDR3 DNA: TGTGCCAGCAGCCCCGGGACAGGGGGAGAAAAACTGTTTTTT. The gene calls are TRBV7-9 and TRBJ1-4; 11 bases line up with TRBD1. The CDR3 sequence is 14 residues long. From germline, CDR1 is SEHNR and CDR2 FQNEAQ (reference sequence). V lost 5 bases and J lost 8; bases outside the gene matches: 4.

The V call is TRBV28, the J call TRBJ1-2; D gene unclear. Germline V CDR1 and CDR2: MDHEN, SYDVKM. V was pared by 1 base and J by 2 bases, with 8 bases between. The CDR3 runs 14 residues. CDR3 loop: CASSLYNKNYGYTF. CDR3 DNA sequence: TGTGCCAGCAGTTTATACAACAAGAACTATGGCTACACCTTC.

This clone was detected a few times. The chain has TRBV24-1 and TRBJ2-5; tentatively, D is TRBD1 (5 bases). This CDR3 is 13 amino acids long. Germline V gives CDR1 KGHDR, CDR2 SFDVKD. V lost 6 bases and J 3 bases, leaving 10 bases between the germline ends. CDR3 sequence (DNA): TGTGCCACCAGTAGGGGCCCAAAAGAGACCCAGTACTTC. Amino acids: CATSRGPKETQYF.

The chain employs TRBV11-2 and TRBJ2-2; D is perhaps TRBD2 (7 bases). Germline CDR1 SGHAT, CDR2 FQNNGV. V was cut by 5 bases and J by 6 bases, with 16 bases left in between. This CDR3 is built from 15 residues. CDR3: CASSPRGGQAGELFF. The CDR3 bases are TGTGCCAGCAGCCCAAGGGGGGGCCAGGCCGGGGAGCTGTTTTTT.

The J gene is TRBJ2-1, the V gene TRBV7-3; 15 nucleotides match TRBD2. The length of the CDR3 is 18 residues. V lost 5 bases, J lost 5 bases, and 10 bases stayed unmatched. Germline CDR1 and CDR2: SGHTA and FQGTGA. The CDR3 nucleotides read TGTGCCAGCAGCCCTCCGGGACTAGCGGGGGGATCCAACAATGAGCAGTTCTTC. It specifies CASSPPGLAGGSNNEQFF. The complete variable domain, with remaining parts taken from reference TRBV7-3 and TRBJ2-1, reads GAGVSQTPSNKVTEKGKYVELRCDPISGHTALYWYRQSLGQGPEFLIYFQGTGAADDSGLPNDRFFAVRPEGSVSTLKIQRTERGDSAVYLCASSPPGLAGGSNNEQFFGPGTRLTVL.

The CDR3 loop is CATSGRLAGGLETQYF. The DNA of the CDR3 is TGTGCCACCAGTGGCCGACTAGCGGGTGGTTTAGAGACCCAGTACTTC. This sequence joins TRBV24-1 and TRBJ2-5; 10 bases align to TRBD2. This CDR3 is 16 amino acids long. V shed 5 bases and J 4 bases; nucleotides not matched to a gene: 9. Per germline, CDR1 KGHDR and CDR2 SFDVKD.

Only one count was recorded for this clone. In DNA, the CDR3 is TGTGCCAGCAGCGTCGCCGGGACAGAACTCTACGAGCAGTACTTC. It codes for CASSVAGTELYEQYF. The chain employs TRBV9 and TRBJ2-7, with 7 bases fitting TRBD1. There are 15 residues in the CDR3. The ends lost 2 bases at V and 3 bases at J; junction bases unmatched: 8. CDR1 is SGDLS and CDR2 is YYNGEE in the germline V gene.

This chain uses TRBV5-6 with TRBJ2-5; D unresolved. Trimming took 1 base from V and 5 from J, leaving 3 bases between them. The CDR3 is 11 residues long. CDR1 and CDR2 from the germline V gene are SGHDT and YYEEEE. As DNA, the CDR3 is TGTGCCAGCAGCTTGCAGGAGACCCAGTACTTC. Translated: CASSLQETQYF.

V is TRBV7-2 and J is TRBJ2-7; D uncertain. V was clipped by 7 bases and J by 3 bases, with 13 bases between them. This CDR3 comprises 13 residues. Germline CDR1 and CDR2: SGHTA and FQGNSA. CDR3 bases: TGTGCCAGCAACCTTCAGGCGTACTACGAGCAGTACTTC. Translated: CASNLQAYYEQYF.

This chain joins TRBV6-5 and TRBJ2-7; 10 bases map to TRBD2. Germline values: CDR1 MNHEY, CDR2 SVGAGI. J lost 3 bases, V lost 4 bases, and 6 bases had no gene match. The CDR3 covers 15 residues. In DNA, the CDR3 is TGTGCCAGCAGTTCCACTAGCGGGGATGACTACGAGCAGTACTTC. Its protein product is CASSSTSGDDYEQYF.

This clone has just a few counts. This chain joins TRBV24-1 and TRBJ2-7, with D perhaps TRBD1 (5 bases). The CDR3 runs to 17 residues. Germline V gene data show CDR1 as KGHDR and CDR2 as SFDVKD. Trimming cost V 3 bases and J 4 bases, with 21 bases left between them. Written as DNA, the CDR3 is TGTGCCACCAGTGATCCGTACCCCATTTCCCGACAGTACGAGCAGTACTTC. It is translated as CATSDPYPISRQYEQYF.